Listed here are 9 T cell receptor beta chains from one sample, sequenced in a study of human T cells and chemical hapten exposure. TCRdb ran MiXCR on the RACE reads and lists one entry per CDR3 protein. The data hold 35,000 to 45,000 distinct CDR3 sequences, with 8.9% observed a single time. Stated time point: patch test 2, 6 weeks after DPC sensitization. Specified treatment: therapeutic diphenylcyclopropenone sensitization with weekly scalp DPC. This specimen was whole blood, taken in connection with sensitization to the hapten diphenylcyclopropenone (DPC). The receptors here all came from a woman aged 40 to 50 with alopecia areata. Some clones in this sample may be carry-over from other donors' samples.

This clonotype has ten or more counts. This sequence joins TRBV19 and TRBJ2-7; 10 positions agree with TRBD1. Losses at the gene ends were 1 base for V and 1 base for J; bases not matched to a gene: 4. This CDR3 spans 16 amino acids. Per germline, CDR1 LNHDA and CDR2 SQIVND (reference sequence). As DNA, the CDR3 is TGTGCCAGTAGTATAGGTACGGGACAGGGGTCCTACGAGCAGTACTTC. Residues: CASSIGTGQGSYEQYF. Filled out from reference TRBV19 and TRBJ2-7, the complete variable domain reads DGGITQSPKYLFRKEGQNVTLSCEQNLNHDAMYWYRQDPGQGLRLIYYSQIVNDFQKGDIAEGYSVSREKKESFPLTVTSAQKNPTAFYLCASSIGTGQGSYEQYFGPGTRLTVT.

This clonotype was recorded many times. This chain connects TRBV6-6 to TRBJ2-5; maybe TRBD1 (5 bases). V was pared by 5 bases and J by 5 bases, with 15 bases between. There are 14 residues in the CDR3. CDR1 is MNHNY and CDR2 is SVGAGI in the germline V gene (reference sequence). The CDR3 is CASSKSRALETQYF. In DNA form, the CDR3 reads TGTGCCAGCAGTAAATCCAGGGCCCTCGAGACCCAGTACTTC.

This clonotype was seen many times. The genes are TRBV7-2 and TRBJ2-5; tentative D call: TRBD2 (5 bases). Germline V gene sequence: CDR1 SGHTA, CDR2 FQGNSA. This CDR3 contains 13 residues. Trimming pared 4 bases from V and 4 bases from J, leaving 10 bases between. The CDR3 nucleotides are TGTGCCAGCAGCTCACTTCGGGGAGAGACCCAGTACTTC. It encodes CASSSLRGETQYF. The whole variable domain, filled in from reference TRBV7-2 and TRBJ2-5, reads GAGVSQSPSNKVTEKGKDVELRCDPISGHTALYWYRQSLGQGLEFLIYFQGNSAPDKSGLPSDRFSAERTGGSVSTLTIQRTQQEDSAVYLCASSSLRGETQYFGPGTRLLVL.

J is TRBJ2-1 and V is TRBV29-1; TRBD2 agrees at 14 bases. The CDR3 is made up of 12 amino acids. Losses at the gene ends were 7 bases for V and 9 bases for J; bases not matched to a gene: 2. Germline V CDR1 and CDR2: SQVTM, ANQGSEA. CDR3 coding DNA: TGCAGCGCTGGACTAGCGGGGGGTGAGCAGTTCTTC. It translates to CSAGLAGGEQFF.

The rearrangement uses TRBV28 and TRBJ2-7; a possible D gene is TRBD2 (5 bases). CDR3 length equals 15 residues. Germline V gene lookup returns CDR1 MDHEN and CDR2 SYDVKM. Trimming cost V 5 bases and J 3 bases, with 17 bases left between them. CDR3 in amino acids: CASSPNNPGSYEQYF. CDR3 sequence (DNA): TGTGCCAGCAGTCCGAACAACCCGGGGAGCTACGAGCAGTACTTC.

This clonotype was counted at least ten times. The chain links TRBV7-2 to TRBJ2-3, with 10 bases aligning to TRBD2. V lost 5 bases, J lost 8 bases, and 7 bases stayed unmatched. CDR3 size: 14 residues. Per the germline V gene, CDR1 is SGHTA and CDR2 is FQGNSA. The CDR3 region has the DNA TGTGCCAGCAGCCCCGTTAGCGGGGGGACTACGCAGTATTTT. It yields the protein CASSPVSGGTTQYF.

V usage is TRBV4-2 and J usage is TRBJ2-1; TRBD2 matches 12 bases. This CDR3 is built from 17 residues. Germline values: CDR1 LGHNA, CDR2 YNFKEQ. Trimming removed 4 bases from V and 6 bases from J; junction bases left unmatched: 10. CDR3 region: CASSRRASGGASNEQFF. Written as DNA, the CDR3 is TGTGCCAGCAGCCGGCGGGCTAGCGGGGGGGCCAGCAATGAGCAGTTCTTC.

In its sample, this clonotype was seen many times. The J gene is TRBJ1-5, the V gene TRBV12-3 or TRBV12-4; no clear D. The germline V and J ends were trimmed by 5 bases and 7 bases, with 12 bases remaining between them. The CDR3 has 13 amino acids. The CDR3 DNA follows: TGTGCCAGCAGTAAAGCATTTAGGCAGCCCCAGCATTTT. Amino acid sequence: CASSKAFRQPQHF.

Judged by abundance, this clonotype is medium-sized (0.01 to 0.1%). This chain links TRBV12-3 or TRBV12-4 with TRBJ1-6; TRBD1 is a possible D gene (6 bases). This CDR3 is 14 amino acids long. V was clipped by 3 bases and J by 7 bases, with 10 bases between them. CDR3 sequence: CASSFGQGNSPLHF. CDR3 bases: TGTGCCAGCAGTTTTGGGCAGGGGAATTCACCCCTCCACTTT.